This TCR beta chain was retrieved from a study of T cells after yellow fever vaccination. The CDR3 is 15 residues long. The V end lost 10 bases, the J end lost 5 bases, and 18 bases lay between the germline ends. The germline V gene has CDR1 MNHNS and CDR2 SASEGT. TCRdb ran MiXCR on the 5' RACE reads and lists one entry per CDR3 protein. The profile shows hundreds of thousands of distinct CDR3 sequences, 20% to 25% of them singletons. J is TRBJ1-6 and V is TRBV6-1, with unresolved D. The sequencing here drew on PBMCs, taken approximately 20 days after the first yellow fever vaccination. This clonotype was obtained from a man in his late teens or twenties who received the YFV17D yellow fever vaccine. CDR3 protein: CATRRDGDHNSPLHF. The CDR3 DNA reads as TGTGCCACCCGAAGAGACGGCGACCATAATTCACCCCTCCACTTT.